The 15 T cell receptor beta chains listed next were all sequenced from one sample in a study of identical twins. Each CDR3 protein gets one entry after TCRdb re-called the 5' RACE reads with MiXCR. The sample has about 470,000 distinct CDR3 sequences, roughly 26% seen once; the top ten hold 2.5% to 3.5%. The sample was also linked to a second study, of T cells expressing NK-cell markers.

Material for sequencing was CD4+ T cells sorted from blood. All receptors derive from a woman between 18 and 29 years old in good health.

This clonotype was detected only a few times. The chain recombines TRBV4-3 with TRBJ2-3, with D tentatively TRBD2 (6 bases). CDR1 and CDR2 from the germline V gene are LGHNA and YSLEER. Between the trimmed V and J ends, which lost 3 bases and 2 bases, there was a span of 12 bases. This CDR3 spans 15 amino acids. CDR3 region: CASSHRGTNTDTQYF. The CDR3 nucleotides read TGCGCCAGCAGCCATCGGGGGACGAACACAGATACGCAGTATTTT.

The V call is TRBV11-2, the J call TRBJ2-7; D is perhaps TRBD2 (6 bases). CDR1 is SGHAT, CDR2 FQNNGV, per germline. The CDR3 covers 16 residues. The V gene lost 8 bases and the J gene lost 0 bases, with 20 bases spanning the gap. This chain's CDR3 is CASFPLGTASSYEQYF. For the CDR3, the DNA is TGTGCCAGCTTCCCGCTTGGGACTGCCAGCTCCTACGAGCAGTACTTC. The variable domain in full, completed from reference TRBV11-2 and TRBJ2-7, reads EAGVAQSPRYKIIEKRQSVAFWCNPISGHATLYWYQQILGQGPKLLIQFQNNGVVDDSQLPKDRFSAERLKGVDSTLKIQPAKLEDSAVYLCASFPLGTASSYEQYFGPGTRLTVT.

The V gene is TRBV15, the J gene TRBJ2-1; TRBD2 agrees at 7 bases. This CDR3 region has 17 residues. The V and J ends lost 5 bases and 5 bases, in that order; junction bases with no gene match: 15. Germline CDR1 LNHNV, CDR2 YYDKDF (reference sequence). In DNA form, the CDR3 reads TGTGCCACCAGCGGGGGGGTTAGCGGGTTTACCGACAATGAGCAGTTCTTC. As protein: CATSGGVSGFTDNEQFF.

As for this clonotype: One end of the junction varies from germline; a read error may be responsible. The gene calls are TRBV6-1 and TRBJ1-2, with D tentatively TRBD1 (5 bases). This CDR3 spans 13 amino acids. Germline lookup yields CDR1 MNHNS and CDR2 SASEGT. The DNA for the CDR3 is TGTGCCAGCAGTCCGGCCGACAGAATAGCCACCAAGTTC. Its protein product is CASSPADRIATKF.

In nucleotides, the CDR3 is TGTGCCAGCAGCCCTTACCGGGGACAGGGGGCCTACGAGCAGTACTTC. It yields the protein CASSPYRGQGAYEQYF. The chain is built from TRBV4-2 and TRBJ2-7, with 11 bases that match TRBD1. The germline gives CDR1 LGHNA, CDR2 YNFKEQ. The CDR3 contains 16 residues. Trimming took 4 bases from V and 2 from J; bases not matched to a gene: 7.

The V and J genes are TRBV6-1 and TRBJ2-1, with 9 bases fitting TRBD2. The germline gives CDR1 MNHNS, CDR2 SASEGT. This CDR3 spans 14 amino acids. V was clipped by 8 bases and J by 6 bases; unmatched bases: 8. The chain's CDR3 is CASYLAGLSNEQFF. The DNA of the CDR3 is TGTGCCAGCTACCTAGCGGGGTTATCCAATGAGCAGTTCTTC.

This clonotype was detected only a few times. The chain combines TRBV21-1 with TRBJ2-7; the D call TRBD2 from the table was never checked on the DNA. TRBV21-1 represents a pseudogene. This CDR3 contains 16 residues. The CDR3 spells CASSKEAGERRYEQYF. For the CDR3, the DNA is TGTGCCAGCAGCAAAGAGGCGGGAGAACGTCGCTACGAGCAGTACTTC.

In its sample, this clonotype was seen a few times. This chain joins TRBV5-4 and TRBJ1-1; D is unresolved. CDR1 is SGHNT and CDR2 is YYREEE in the germline V gene (reference sequence). The CDR3 is 14 residues long. Trimming pared 3 bases from V and 3 bases from J, leaving 12 bases between. The CDR3 region is CASSSRPLDTEAFF. CDR3 in DNA: TGTGCCAGCAGCTCCAGGCCGTTGGACACTGAAGCTTTCTTT.

The gene calls are TRBV5-1 and TRBJ2-7; D gene ambiguous. CDR3 length: 15 amino acids. Between the trimmed V and J ends, which lost 4 bases and 2 bases, there was a span of 16 bases. Germline CDR1 and CDR2: SGHRS and YFSETQ. This CDR3 reads CASSLGNLGTYEQYF. In DNA form, the CDR3 reads TGCGCCAGCAGCCTTGGGAATCTAGGAACCTACGAGCAGTACTTC.

This clonotype was seen a handful of times. The chain carries TRBV12-3 or TRBV12-4 and TRBJ1-2, with TRBD1 matching 7 bases. J was trimmed by 13 bases and V by 5 bases; bases with no gene match: 10. The CDR3 runs to 12 residues. The CDR3 coding sequence is TGTGCCAGCAGTGGGGACAGCTCCTTTAGCACCTTC. The encoded protein is CASSGDSSFSTF.

This sequence joins TRBV6-4 and TRBJ2-4; maybe TRBD1 (5 bases). Germline V gene data show CDR1 as MRHNA and CDR2 as SNTAGT. Trimming removed 4 bases at V and 0 bases at J, with 13 bases between. The CDR3 has 16 residues. The CDR3 nucleotides are TGTGCCAGCAGTGTCAGACAGACTCTAGCCAAAAACATTCAGTACTTC. Translating gives CASSVRQTLAKNIQYF.

This clonotype was counted only a few times. The chain has TRBV20-1 and TRBJ2-7, with D unresolved. Germline V lookup: CDR1 DFQATT, CDR2 SNEGSKA (reference sequence). The V end was cut by 3 bases, the J end by 4 bases, with 10 bases between. CDR3 length equals 12 residues. In DNA form, the CDR3 reads TGCAGTGCTAGTGGTACAGCATACGAGCAGTACTTC. Translating it yields CSASGTAYEQYF.

The gene calls are TRBV12-3 or TRBV12-4 and TRBJ1-2; no clear D gene. V was clipped by 5 bases and J by 5 bases, with 12 bases between them. The CDR3 consists of 13 residues. As DNA, the CDR3 is TGTGCCAGCAGTGTCCCAAATTATTATGGCTACACCTTC. Residues: CASSVPNYYGYTF.

As DNA, the CDR3 is TGTGCCAGCAGTACGACCGTCTCTGGGGCCAACGTCCTGACTTTC. It specifies CASSTTVSGANVLTF. V and J are TRBV12-3 or TRBV12-4 and TRBJ2-6; D call uncertain. The CDR3 runs 15 residues. Trimming left V 5 bases short and J 0 bases short, with 8 bases between.

V gene TRBV2 combines with J gene TRBJ2-3; a possible D gene is TRBD1 (6 bases). V lost 4 bases to trimming and J lost 0 bases, with 8 bases between them. Looked up from germline, CDR1 is SNHLY and CDR2 is FYNNEI. CDR3 length: 14 residues. The CDR3 here is CASSAQGSTDTQYF. The DNA of the CDR3 is TGTGCCAGCAGTGCGCAGGGGAGCACAGATACGCAGTATTTT.